This TCR beta chain is drawn from a study of cytomegalovirus exposure and HLA in healthy donors. Study-level information: Drawn from HLA-typed donors, approximately 86 million unique TCRs were held in an early data release. Broader study findings: It was only CMV serostatus that was available as immune exposure information. It was in a later analysis that TCR association rates were seen to vary by HLA locus, highest for DRB1 and lowest for HLA-C.

For this clone: Its specificity is not known.

From germline, CDR1 is GTSNPN and CDR2 SVGIG (reference sequence). The CDR3 covers 13 residues. The V gene end was trimmed by 7 bases and the J gene end by 1 base; junction bases not matched to a gene: 3. The PCR made use of 60 Vbeta and 13 Jbeta primers. Repertoires were generated with immunoSEQ multiplex PCR, while TCRdb's copy carries only in-frame clones and drops some. Of 40,000 to 55,000 clones detected, less than 75% appear once; the ten largest clones hold roughly 6.3%. V gene TRBV30 combines with J gene TRBJ1-1; 10 bases map to TRBD1. This clonotype was obtained from a man aged 25-45 years in good health and CMV-seronegative. The source material was PBMCs. This chain's CDR3 is CASDRGENTEAFF. The DNA of the CDR3 is TGTGCCTCGGACAGGGGGGAGAACACTGAAGCTTTCTTT.